This T cell receptor (beta chain) came from a study of T cells in tuberculosis. Study-level results: GMM-specific TCRs were nearer to active tuberculosis alpha repertoires, suggesting expansion. Active tuberculosis cases were adults; controls were adolescents. Classification accuracy was 87% (AUROC over 0.85) with the GMM-specific repertoire.

The assay was immunoSEQ multiplex PCR, and TCRdb's table has in-frame clones only and misses some. The repertoire includes under 45,000 clones, 95% of them detected once, and around 3.3% sits in the top ten. The CDR3 contains 13 residues. The germline CDR1 and CDR2 sequences are MDHEN and SYDVKM. Trimming took 6 bases from V and 6 from J, leaving 11 bases between them. Worth noting for this clone: The antigen remains undetermined.

The genes are TRBV28 and TRBJ2-2; a possible D gene is TRBD2 (6 bases). The origin of this receptor is a donor aged 10-30 years with latent tuberculosis or without tuberculosis infection. Sequencing input: PBMCs. This CDR3 is CASRHPGAGELFF. For the CDR3, the DNA is TGTGCCAGCAGACATCCGGGAGCCGGGGAGCTGTTTTTT.